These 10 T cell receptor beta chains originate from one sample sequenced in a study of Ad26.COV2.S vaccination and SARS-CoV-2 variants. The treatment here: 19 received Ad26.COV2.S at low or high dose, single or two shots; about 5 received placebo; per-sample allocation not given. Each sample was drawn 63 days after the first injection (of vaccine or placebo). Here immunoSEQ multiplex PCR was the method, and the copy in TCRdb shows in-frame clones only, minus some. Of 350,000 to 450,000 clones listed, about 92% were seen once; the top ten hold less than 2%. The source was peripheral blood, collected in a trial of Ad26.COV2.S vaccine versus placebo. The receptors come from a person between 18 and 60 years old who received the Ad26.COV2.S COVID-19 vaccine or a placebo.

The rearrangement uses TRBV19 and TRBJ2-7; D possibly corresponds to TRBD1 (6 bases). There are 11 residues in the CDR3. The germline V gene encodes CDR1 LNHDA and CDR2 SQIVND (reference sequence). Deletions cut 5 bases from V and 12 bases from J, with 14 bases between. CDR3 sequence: CASSLRQAWYF. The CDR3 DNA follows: TGTGCCAGTAGTCTTCGACAGGCATGGTACTTC.

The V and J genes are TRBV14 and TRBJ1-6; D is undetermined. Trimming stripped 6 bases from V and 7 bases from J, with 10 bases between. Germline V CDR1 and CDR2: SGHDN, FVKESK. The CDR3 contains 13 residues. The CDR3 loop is CASRREMNSPLHF. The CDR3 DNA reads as TGTGCCAGCAGACGTGAGATGAATTCACCCCTCCACTTT. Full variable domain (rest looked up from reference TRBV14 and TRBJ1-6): EAGVTQFPSHSVIEKGQTVTLRCDPISGHDNLYWYRRVMGKEIKFLLHFVKESKQDESGMPNNRFLAERTGGTYSTLKVQPAELEDSGVYFCASRREMNSPLHFGNGTRLTVT.

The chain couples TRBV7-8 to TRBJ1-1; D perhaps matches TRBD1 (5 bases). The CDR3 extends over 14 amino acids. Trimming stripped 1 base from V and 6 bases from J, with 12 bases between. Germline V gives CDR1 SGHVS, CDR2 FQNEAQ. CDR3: CASSLDLGGSEAFF. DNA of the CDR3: TGTGCCAGCAGCTTAGATCTTGGGGGGTCTGAAGCTTTCTTT.

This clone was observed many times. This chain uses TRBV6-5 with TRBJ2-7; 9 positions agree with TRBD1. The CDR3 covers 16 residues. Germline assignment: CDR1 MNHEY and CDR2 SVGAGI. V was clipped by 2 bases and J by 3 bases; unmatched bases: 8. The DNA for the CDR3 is TGTGCCAGCAGTTACCAATACAGGGGGCGGCACTACGAGCAGTACTTC. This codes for CASSYQYRGRHYEQYF.

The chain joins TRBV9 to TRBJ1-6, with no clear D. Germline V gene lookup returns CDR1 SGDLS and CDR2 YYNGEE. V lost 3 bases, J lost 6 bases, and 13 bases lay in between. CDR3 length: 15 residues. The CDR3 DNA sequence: TGTGCCAGCAGCGCCCTAATGTATGGTAATTCACCCCTCCACTTT. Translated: CASSALMYGNSPLHF.

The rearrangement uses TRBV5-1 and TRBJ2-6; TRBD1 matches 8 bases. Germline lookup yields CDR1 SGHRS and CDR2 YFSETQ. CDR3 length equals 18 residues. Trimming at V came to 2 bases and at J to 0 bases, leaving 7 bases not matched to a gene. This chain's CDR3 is CASSFGQGRRSGANVLTF. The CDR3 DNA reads TGCGCCAGCAGCTTCGGACAGGGCCGCCGCTCTGGGGCCAACGTCCTGACTTTC.

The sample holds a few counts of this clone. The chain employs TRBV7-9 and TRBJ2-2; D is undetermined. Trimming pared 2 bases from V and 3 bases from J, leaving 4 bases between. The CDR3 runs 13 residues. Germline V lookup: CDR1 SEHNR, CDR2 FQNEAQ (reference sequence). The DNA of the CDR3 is TGTGCCAGCAGCTTATCCGACACCGGGGAGCTGTTTTTT. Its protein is CASSLSDTGELFF.

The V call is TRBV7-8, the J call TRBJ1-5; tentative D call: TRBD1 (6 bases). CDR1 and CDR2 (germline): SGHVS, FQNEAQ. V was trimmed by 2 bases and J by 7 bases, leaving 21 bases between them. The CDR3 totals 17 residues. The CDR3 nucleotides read TGTGCCAGCAGCTTACGTTTCGGGGACATGGGTCTACAGCCCCAGCATTTT. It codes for CASSLRFGDMGLQPQHF. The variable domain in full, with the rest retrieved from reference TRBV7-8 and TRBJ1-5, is GAGVSQSPRYKVAKRGQDVALRCDPISGHVSLFWYQQALGQGPEFLTYFQNEAQLDKSGLPSDRFFAERPEGSVSTLKIQRTQQEDSAVYLCASSLRFGDMGLQPQHFGDGTRLSIL.

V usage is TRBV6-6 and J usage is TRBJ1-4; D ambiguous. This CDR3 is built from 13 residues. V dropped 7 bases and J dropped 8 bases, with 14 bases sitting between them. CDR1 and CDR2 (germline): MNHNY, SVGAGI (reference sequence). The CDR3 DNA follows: TGTGCCAGCACTCTACCTACAGTGGAAAAACTGTTTTTT. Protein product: CASTLPTVEKLFF.

For the CDR3, the DNA is TGCAGTGCTAGAGGGGACAGGGGCTACACCTTC. The encoded protein is CSARGDRGYTF. The chain couples TRBV20-1 to TRBJ1-2; 8 bases are shared with TRBD1. Losses at the gene ends were 1 base for V and 8 bases for J; bases not matched to a gene: 0. The CDR3 has 11 residues. Looked up from germline, CDR1 is DFQATT and CDR2 is SNEGSKA (reference sequence).